This T cell receptor beta chain was profiled in a study of long-term antiretroviral therapy in people with HIV. Donors needed at least one pre-ART PBMC sample plus at least two post-ART samples. Run at survey level, the immunoSEQ assay was version v3.0. Profiled with immunoSEQ multiplex PCR; TCRdb holds only in-frame clones, not every one. The sample includes tens of thousands of clones, 80% of them seen just once. Germline CDR1 SGHTS, CDR2 YDEGEE. V was pared by 1 base and J by 4 bases, with 3 bases between. The CDR3 length is 12 residues. The source was unsorted PBMCs, collected 3.4 years after starting antiretroviral therapy. The J gene is TRBJ2-1, the V gene TRBV5-8; D gene unclear. This clonotype was sampled from a man aged 25 to 40 with HIV. The CDR3 here is CASSLFYNEQFF. CDR3 in DNA: TGTGCCAGCAGCTTGTTTTACAATGAGCAGTTCTTC.